This TCR beta chain was observed in a study of blood T cell repertoires in COVID-19. Overall study context: PBMCs, B-cell-depleted T cells, or T cells were the source of the cDNA or gDNA that made up the material.

Germline-derived CDR1 and CDR2 are SGDLS and YYNGEE. This CDR3 has 15 amino acids. The V end lost 0 bases, the J end lost 5 bases, and 12 bases lay between the germline ends. Cohort assignment relied on participant-reported clinical history. Cohort 3 donors were reported recovered after two negative PCRs, clearance, or symptom resolution. Per the study methods: Amplifying reference gene primers gave estimates of nucleated cell counts. Produced via immunoSEQ multiplex PCR; TCRdb's table is partial and in-frame only. V, J and clone size were drawn from that table, and D and trimming were deduced from the DNA. The sample yields some 250,000 clones, roughly 89% seen once. This clone was observed a few times.

The material sequenced was PBMCs or T cells enriched from blood (not recorded which). This sequence joins TRBV9 and TRBJ2-1, with D tentatively TRBD1 (6 bases). The source is a middle-aged man who had recovered from COVID-19. This chain's CDR3 is CASSVDPGAHNEQFF. The CDR3 coding sequence is TGTGCCAGCAGCGTAGATCCAGGGGCGCACAATGAGCAGTTCTTC. Full variable domain (remainder filled in from reference TRBV9 and TRBJ2-1): DSGVTQTPKHLITATGQRVTLRCSPRSGDLSVYWYQQSLDQGLQFLIQYYNGEERAKGNILERFSAQQFPDLHSELNLSSLELGDSALYFCASSVDPGAHNEQFFGPGTRLTVL.